Shown below are 18 T cell receptor beta chains from a single sample sequenced in a study of prognosis after radiotherapy for stage I lung cancer. CDR3 of TCR beta was amplified from genomic DNA via a two-round multiplex PCR. First-round PCR, the initial amplification, used primers specific to each TRBV and TRBJ gene. TCRdb reprocessed the multiplex PCR reads with MiXCR, giving one entry per CDR3 protein. The repertoire holds about 20,000 distinct CDR3 sequences, with roughly 40% as singletons. This specimen consisted of PBMCs, obtained before or after stereotactic body radiation therapy (not recorded which). Receptors originate from a donor over 45 with non-small cell lung cancer.

Ten or more counts support this clonotype. The chain is built from TRBV7-3 and TRBJ2-5, with a tentative D call TRBD2 (5 bases). The CDR3 has 13 residues. The V gene lost 5 bases and the J gene lost 5 bases, with 12 bases spanning the gap. Germline lookup yields CDR1 SGHTA and CDR2 FQGTGA. CDR3 region: CASSRQRLETQYF. The CDR3 nucleotides are TGTGCCAGCAGCCGGCAGCGGCTGGAGACCCAGTACTTC.

The chain employs TRBV15 and TRBJ2-7; 8 positions agree with TRBD1. The CDR3 totals 15 residues. The germline V gene encodes CDR1 LNHNV and CDR2 YYDKDF (reference sequence). Trimming cost V 5 bases and J 3 bases; bases outside gene matches: 9. The CDR3 is CATSYSTGEFYEQYF. The CDR3 DNA sequence: TGTGCCACCAGCTACTCGACAGGGGAATTCTACGAGCAGTACTTC.

The chain links TRBV7-9 to TRBJ1-6; the match to TRBD1 covers 8 bases. Per the germline V gene, CDR1 is SEHNR and CDR2 is FQNEAQ (reference sequence). Germline trimming cut 5 bases from V and 6 bases from J; bases unmatched to any gene: 3. This CDR3 region has 14 residues. The CDR3 loop is CASSPDRVNSPLHF. DNA for the CDR3: TGTGCCAGCAGCCCGGACAGGGTTAATTCACCCCTCCACTTT.

CDR3: CASNSRAQPQHF. The CDR3 DNA sequence: TGTGCCAGCAATTCCAGGGCTCAGCCCCAGCATTTT. V is TRBV12-3 or TRBV12-4 and J is TRBJ1-5; TRBD1 is a possible D gene (5 bases). With 7 bases removed from V and 6 bases from J, the gap between germline ends came to 10 bases. The CDR3 runs to 12 residues.

In this sample, this clonotype turned up many times. The CDR3 DNA is TGTGCCAGCAGCACAGATACGCAGTATTTT. It translates to CASSTDTQYF. V and J are TRBV7-9 and TRBJ2-3; D is unresolved. V lost 5 bases and J 3 bases, leaving 0 bases between the germline ends. The germline V gene has CDR1 SEHNR and CDR2 FQNEAQ (reference sequence). CDR3 length: 10 amino acids.

This clonotype was recorded at least ten times. V and J are TRBV20-1 and TRBJ2-1, with D hard to call. The V and J ends lost 7 bases and 5 bases respectively, with 18 bases between them. In germline, CDR1 is DFQATT, CDR2 SNEGSKA (reference sequence). The CDR3 runs 14 residues. In DNA form, the CDR3 reads TGCAGTGTCCAGATCGAGCCGCTTAACAATGAGCAGTTCTTC. This codes for CSVQIEPLNNEQFF.

This clonotype occurred many times. The V call is TRBV5-1, the J call TRBJ1-3; D unclear. V lost 0 bases and J 4 bases, leaving 11 bases between the germline ends. This CDR3 region has 15 residues. The germline CDR1 and CDR2 sequences are SGHRS and YFSETQ. This CDR3 reads CASSLATGLGNTIYF. The CDR3 DNA reads as TGCGCCAGCAGCTTGGCCACCGGCCTCGGAAACACCATATATTTT.

V and J are TRBV6-2 or TRBV6-3 and TRBJ2-2; D possibly corresponds to TRBD1 (6 bases). The CDR3 totals 19 residues. CDR1 and CDR2 from the germline V gene are MNHEY and SVGEGT. The V end lost 5 bases, the J end lost 0 bases, and 22 bases lay between the germline ends. The CDR3 loop is CASSELRAGGWANTGELFF. The CDR3 nucleotides are TGTGCCAGCAGTGAACTCCGGGCTGGGGGCTGGGCGAACACCGGGGAGCTGTTTTTT.

This clonotype was seen at least ten times. This sequence joins TRBV28 and TRBJ1-5, with 11 bases matching TRBD1. V trimming: 6 bases; J trimming: 6 bases; junction bases outside the gene matches: 7. CDR1 and CDR2 from the germline V gene are MDHEN and SYDVKM. The CDR3 has 15 amino acids. For the CDR3, the DNA is TGTGCCAGCAGAAGTGGGACAGGGGGACTTCAGCCCCAGCATTTT. Its protein is CASRSGTGGLQPQHF.

By sample fraction, this clonotype is medium-sized. The chain carries TRBV19 and TRBJ2-3; 13 bases match TRBD2. The CDR3 consists of 18 residues. V trimming: 5 bases; J trimming: 0 bases; junction bases outside the gene matches: 8. The germline CDR1 and CDR2 sequences are LNHDA and SQIVND (reference sequence). The chain's CDR3 is CASSGGLAGTPSTDTQYF. DNA for the CDR3: TGTGCCAGTAGTGGGGGACTAGCGGGAACCCCTAGCACAGATACGCAGTATTTT.

The chain carries TRBV9 and TRBJ2-7; 8 bases are a match to TRBD2. This CDR3 contains 14 residues. The ends lost 0 bases at V and 3 bases at J; junction bases unmatched: 2. Germline V gene data show CDR1 as SGDLS and CDR2 as YYNGEE. For the CDR3, the DNA is TGTGCCAGCAGCGTAGATACTAGCGGCTACGAGCAGTACTTC. Its translation: CASSVDTSGYEQYF.

On this clonotype: A clone one base away is much larger, so this may be a read error. The V gene is TRBV28, the J gene TRBJ1-4; TRBD1 agrees at 7 bases. There are 16 residues in the CDR3. The V and J ends lost 0 bases and 5 bases, in that order; junction bases with no gene match: 6. The germline V gene encodes CDR1 MDHEN and CDR2 SYDVKM. The CDR3 here is CASSLWSGTVNEKLFF. For the CDR3, the DNA is TGTGCCAGCAGTTTATGGTCCGGGACAGTCAATGAAAAACTGTTTTTT.

This clonotype has ten or more counts. This chain links TRBV27 with TRBJ2-2; 10 bases line up with TRBD1. This CDR3 has 16 residues. Per germline, CDR1 MNHEY and CDR2 SMNVEV (reference sequence). The V gene end was trimmed by 7 bases and the J gene end by 5 bases; junction bases not matched to a gene: 10. CDR3 nucleotide sequence: TGTGCCAGCACCCTGGGACAGGGGCCGGAGACCGGGGAGCTGTTTTTT. As protein: CASTLGQGPETGELFF.

The CDR3: CASRSRLDSYEQYF. CDR3 DNA: TGTGCCAGCAGGTCTAGACTAGACTCATACGAGCAGTACTTC. J is TRBJ2-7 and V is TRBV2; possibly TRBD2 for D (6 bases). The V end lost 6 bases, the J end lost 4 bases, and 16 bases lay between the germline ends. This CDR3 spans 14 amino acids. Per germline, CDR1 SNHLY and CDR2 FYNNEI.

By share, this clonotype counts as medium-sized. V usage is TRBV6-1 and J usage is TRBJ2-7, with D maybe TRBD2 (6 bases). The germline CDR1 and CDR2 sequences are MNHNS and SASEGT. The CDR3 runs to 18 residues. Deletions cut 1 base from V and 3 bases from J, with 22 bases between. CDR3 DNA: TGTGCCAGCAGTGAAGTTGACGCCCCCGGGACTTGGAGCTACGAGCAGTACTTC. Its protein is CASSEVDAPGTWSYEQYF.

This clonotype has a count of ten or more. J is TRBJ2-5 and V is TRBV12-3 or TRBV12-4; perhaps D is TRBD1 or TRBD2 (5 bases each). The CDR3 has 14 amino acids. Trimming left V 0 bases short and J 0 bases short, with 5 bases between. The CDR3 is CASSLAGDQETQYF. The CDR3 nucleotides read TGTGCCAGCAGTTTAGCGGGGGACCAAGAGACCCAGTACTTC.

The gene calls are TRBV19 and TRBJ2-1; 9 nucleotides align to TRBD1. From germline, CDR1 is LNHDA and CDR2 SQIVND (reference sequence). The CDR3 covers 16 residues. Trimming took 5 bases from V and 4 from J; bases not matched to a gene: 9. This chain's CDR3 is CASSVGTGSGYNEQFF. The CDR3 coding sequence is TGTGCCAGTAGTGTGGGGACAGGGTCCGGGTACAATGAGCAGTTCTTC.

The gene calls are TRBV12-3 or TRBV12-4 and TRBJ2-2; 11 positions match TRBD2. The CDR3 extends over 16 amino acids. The J segment lost 5 bases and the V segment lost 7 bases, leaving 9 bases of the junction unmatched. The CDR3 DNA reads as TGTGCCAGCACCATAACTAGCGGGAGAGTGACCGGGGAGCTGTTTTTT. Residues: CASTITSGRVTGELFF.